These 23 T cell receptor beta chains were all obtained from the same sample, sequenced in a study of blood T cell repertoires in COVID-19. Measured with immunoSEQ multiplex PCR; TCRdb has only the in-frame clones, and not every one. The sample gives fewer than 450,000 clones, 75% to 90% of which show up once; more than 5% is in the top ten. Sequenced input: peripheral blood. The origin of the receptors is a woman aged 45-59 years with COVID-19, enrolled during active disease.

The V gene is TRBV7-9, the J gene TRBJ2-2; 10 bases line up with TRBD2. With V trimmed by 5 bases and J by 4 bases, 4 bases remained unmatched. Germline V gives CDR1 SEHNR, CDR2 FQNEAQ (reference sequence). CDR3 size: 15 residues. This CDR3 is CASSILAGATGELFF. The DNA for the CDR3 is TGTGCCAGCAGCATTCTAGCGGGAGCCACCGGGGAGCTGTTTTTT.

The chain is built from TRBV27 and TRBJ2-1; 8 bases line up with TRBD2. V shed 7 bases and J 1 base; nucleotides not matched to a gene: 9. The CDR3 length is 16 residues. Germline CDR1 and CDR2: MNHEY and SMNVEV (reference sequence). CDR3 sequence reads: CASTHWAGGSYNEQFF. CDR3 DNA sequence: TGTGCCAGCACCCACTGGGCGGGAGGTTCCTACAATGAGCAGTTCTTC.

The chain carries TRBV27 and TRBJ1-5; no firm D call. V lost 3 bases and J lost 4, with 4 bases in between. CDR3 length equals 12 residues. The V gene's germline CDR1 is MNHEY and CDR2 SMNVEV (reference sequence). In nucleotides, the CDR3 is TGTGCCAGCAGTTTTGCGAATCAGCCCCAGCATTTT. It is translated as CASSFANQPQHF.

The V call is TRBV4-1, the J call TRBJ2-7, with 10 bases matching TRBD2. Germline assignment: CDR1 MGHRA and CDR2 YSYEKL. V gave up 1 base and J gave up 2 bases; unmatched junction bases: 5. CDR3 size: 16 residues. The CDR3 reads CASSQAITSGTYEQYF. As DNA, the CDR3 is TGCGCCAGCAGCCAAGCGATAACTAGCGGGACCTACGAGCAGTACTTC.

CDR3 loop: CASSYSLTGASETQYF. In nucleotides, the CDR3 is TGTGCCAGCAGTTACTCGCTCACAGGGGCTTCAGAGACCCAGTACTTC. This chain uses TRBV6-6 with TRBJ2-5; 7 positions agree with TRBD1. Unmatched junction bases numbered 8, after V lost 0 bases and J lost 4 bases. The CDR3 consists of 16 residues. Germline CDR1 and CDR2: MNHNY and SVGAGI (reference sequence).

CDR3 sequence (DNA): TGCGCCAGCACCCGGGAGTCCTACGGGGAGCTGTTTTTT. Encoded protein: CASTRESYGELFF. This chain uses TRBV5-1 with TRBJ2-2; D may be TRBD2 (6 bases). V dropped 6 bases and J dropped 7 bases, with 13 bases sitting between them. The CDR3 loop spans 13 amino acids. Germline CDR1 and CDR2: SGHRS and YFSETQ.

The V and J genes are TRBV24-1 and TRBJ2-5; TRBD2 matches 8 bases. V shed 3 bases, J shed 4 bases, and the junction held 12 bases outside the gene matches. Germline values: CDR1 KGHDR, CDR2 SFDVKD. This CDR3 has 17 amino acids. Written as DNA, the CDR3 is TGTGCCACCAGTGATGGGGGACTAGGGGCCGAAGGAGAGACCCAGTACTTC. This translates into CATSDGGLGAEGETQYF.

The chain combines TRBV7-2 with TRBJ1-1; maybe TRBD1 (5 bases). The CDR3 length is 13 residues. Looked up from germline, CDR1 is SGHTA and CDR2 is FQGNSA. Trimming removed 6 bases at V and 2 bases at J, with 10 bases between. The CDR3 loop reads CASRQQVNTEAFF. The CDR3 DNA reads as TGTGCCAGCAGACAACAGGTAAACACTGAAGCTTTCTTT.

This chain connects TRBV18 to TRBJ1-3; D gene unclear. V shed 4 bases and J shed 0 bases, with 10 bases lying between them. The CDR3 has 15 amino acids. CDR1 and CDR2 from the germline V gene are KGHSH and LQKENI. CDR3 protein: CASSLGESSGNTIYF. CDR3 bases: TGTGCCAGCTCACTTGGAGAGAGCTCTGGAAACACCATATATTTT.

The chain is built from TRBV2 and TRBJ1-1; 9 nucleotides line up with TRBD1. Germline lookup yields CDR1 SNHLY and CDR2 FYNNEI. This CDR3 comprises 11 residues. V lost 6 bases, J lost 11 bases, and 4 bases stayed unmatched. The CDR3 sequence is CASRGQGSAFF. CDR3 DNA sequence: TGTGCCAGCAGAGGACAGGGGTCGGCTTTCTTT.

The rearrangement links TRBV24-1 to TRBJ1-2, with D possibly being TRBD1 (6 bases). The CDR3 has 15 amino acids. V dropped 0 bases and J dropped 4 bases, with 11 bases sitting between them. Germline V gene lookup returns CDR1 KGHDR and CDR2 SFDVKD. CDR3 DNA sequence: TGTGCCACCAGTGATTTGCGTAAGGGGGTCTATGGCTACACCTTC. Amino acids: CATSDLRKGVYGYTF.

The rearrangement uses TRBV11-3 and TRBJ2-1; TRBD2 might be the D (5 bases). The germline CDR1 and CDR2 sequences are SGHNT and YENEEA. The CDR3 length is 11 residues. V was shortened by 8 bases and J by 8 bases, with 10 bases between the two germline ends. The CDR3 reads CASFLGDEQFF. The CDR3 nucleotides are TGTGCCAGCTTTCTCGGGGATGAGCAGTTCTTC.

The rearrangement uses TRBV4-2 and TRBJ2-7; 7 nucleotides match TRBD1. Germline V gives CDR1 LGHNA, CDR2 YNFKEQ. J gave up 2 bases and V 4 bases, and 8 bases lay outside the gene matches. This CDR3 has 15 amino acids. CDR3 region: CASSLLAGGTYEQYF. The CDR3 DNA is TGTGCCAGCAGCCTCTTAGCAGGGGGAACCTACGAGCAGTACTTC.

The chain joins TRBV5-4 to TRBJ2-7; 8 bases are a match to TRBD2. Germline lookup yields CDR1 SGHNT and CDR2 YYREEE (reference sequence). The CDR3 sequence is 15 residues long. Trimming at V came to 4 bases and at J to 4 bases, leaving 10 bases not matched to a gene. The CDR3 loop reads CASSPQAGDLYEQYF. Here the CDR3 DNA reads TGTGCCAGCAGCCCCCAAGCGGGAGATCTTTACGAGCAGTACTTC.

For the CDR3, the DNA is TGCGCCAGCAGCTTGGACGGGAGTCGGTCGGAGACCCAGTACTTC. This translates into CASSLDGSRSETQYF. This chain connects TRBV5-1 to TRBJ2-5; a weak D match, TRBD2 (6 bases). This CDR3 has 15 amino acids. V dropped 0 bases and J dropped 5 bases, with 14 bases sitting between them. Germline CDR1 and CDR2: SGHRS and YFSETQ.

This clone was observed a single time. The rearrangement uses TRBV5-6 and TRBJ2-5, with D possibly being TRBD1 (5 bases). Trimming shortened V by 0 bases and J by 2 bases, and 11 bases separated the two germline ends. This CDR3 region has 15 residues. The V gene's germline CDR1 is SGHDT and CDR2 YYEEEE. This chain's CDR3 is CASSLAKNRQETQYF. CDR3 nucleotides: TGTGCCAGCAGCTTGGCCAAGAACAGGCAAGAGACCCAGTACTTC.

The genes are TRBV3-1 (or the pseudogene TRBV3-2) and TRBJ1-3; D gene uncertain. The V gene's germline CDR1 is LGHDT and CDR2 YNNKEL (reference sequence). The length of the CDR3 is 16 residues. V gave up 4 bases and J gave up 0 bases, with 13 bases separating them. The CDR3 region has the DNA TGTGCCAGCAGCCCGGGATGGAGCCGCTCTGGAAACACCATATATTTT. Translated: CASSPGWSRSGNTIYF.

The rearrangement joins TRBV29-1 to TRBJ2-5, with D possibly TRBD2 on 5 matching bases. The CDR3 covers 12 residues. Trimming removed 7 bases from V and 1 base from J, with 10 bases in between. Germline CDR1 and CDR2: SQVTM and ANQGSEA. CDR3 residues: CSAREGQETQYF. The CDR3 nucleotides are TGCAGCGCCCGAGAGGGCCAAGAGACCCAGTACTTC.

J is TRBJ2-1 and V is TRBV19; 16 bases map to TRBD2. V lost 2 bases, J lost 5 bases, and 6 bases stayed unmatched. CDR3 size: 18 residues. Germline loops: CDR1 LNHDA, CDR2 SQIVND (reference sequence). This chain's CDR3 is CASSIRIGTSGRDNEQFF. The CDR3, as DNA: TGTGCCAGTAGTATAAGGATCGGGACTAGCGGGAGGGACAATGAGCAGTTCTTC.

This chain uses TRBV7-9 with TRBJ1-1; D might be TRBD1 (5 bases). Germline V gives CDR1 SEHNR, CDR2 FQNEAQ (reference sequence). The CDR3 sequence is 13 residues long. Trimming pared 3 bases from V and 3 bases from J, leaving 8 bases between. This CDR3 reads CASSFSRDTEAFF. In DNA, the CDR3 is TGTGCCAGCAGCTTTAGCAGGGACACTGAAGCTTTCTTT.

This clone was seen a handful of times. The V gene is TRBV19, the J gene TRBJ2-1; no reliable D call. V shed 7 bases and J shed 3 bases, with 22 bases lying between them. This CDR3 comprises 17 residues. Germline CDR1 is LNHDA and CDR2 is SQIVND (reference sequence). CDR3 in amino acids: CASTPLNPGVNYNEQFF. CDR3 nucleotide sequence: TGTGCCAGTACCCCCTTAAACCCAGGCGTTAACTACAATGAGCAGTTCTTC. The full variable domain, its missing parts supplied by reference TRBV19 and TRBJ2-1, is DGGITQSPKYLFRKEGQNVTLSCEQNLNHDAMYWYRQDPGQGLRLIYYSQIVNDFQKGDIAEGYSVSREKKESFPLTVTSAQKNPTAFYLCASTPLNPGVNYNEQFFGPGTRLTVL.

This clone was seen more than once but under ten times. The chain combines TRBV5-1 with TRBJ1-1, with 8 bases fitting TRBD1. V gave up 1 base and J gave up 3 bases; unmatched junction bases: 8. The CDR3 consists of 16 residues. Germline V gene lookup returns CDR1 SGHRS and CDR2 YFSETQ. The CDR3 is CASSLRSGGEDTEAFF. The CDR3 coding sequence is TGCGCCAGCAGCTTGAGGTCAGGGGGCGAGGACACTGAAGCTTTCTTT.

CDR3 sequence: CASSYSLGGTEAFF. The CDR3 bases are TGCGCCAGCAGCTACTCATTGGGGGGCACTGAAGCTTTCTTT. The V gene is TRBV5-1, the J gene TRBJ1-1, with D perhaps TRBD1 (5 bases). V was trimmed by 3 bases and J by 4 bases, leaving 13 bases between them. Germline values: CDR1 SGHRS, CDR2 YFSETQ. The CDR3 has 14 residues. The full variable domain, with the rest looked up from reference TRBV5-1 and TRBJ1-1, is KAGVTQTPRYLIKTRGQQVTLSCSPISGHRSVSWYQQTPGQGLQFLFEYFSETQRNKGNFPGRFSGRQFSNSRSEMNVSTLELGDSALYLCASSYSLGGTEAFFGQGTRLTVV.